The rows below give T cell receptor beta chains drawn from one sample of a study of tumour-infiltrating T cells in Burkitt lymphoma. Here immunoSEQ multiplex PCR was the method, and the copy in TCRdb shows in-frame clones only, minus some. The repertoire holds about 1,500 clones, with roughly 10% as singletons. Sequenced material: tumor tissue. These receptors were collected from a human donor with Burkitt lymphoma. CDR3s include the opening cysteine and the closing phenylalanine or tryptophan. A D gene is named only where the DNA matches it firmly. Size values are once, few and many counts, or a class for expanded clones, and some rows have none.

d_call	clone_size	v_call	j_call	cdr3_aa	cdr3_nt
NA	NA	TRBV4-1	TRBJ1-5	CASSHPGAPNQPQHF	TGCGCCAGCAGCCATCCCGGGGCCCCTAATCAGCCCCAGCATTTT
NA	NA	TRBV27	TRBJ1-6	CASAWTWDDSPLHF	TGTGCCAGCGCATGGACCTGGGATGATTCACCCCTCCACTTT
TRBD1	few	TRBV30	TRBJ2-1	CAWRRDRGRYNEQFF	TGTGCCTGGAGACGGGACAGGGGGCGGTACAATGAGCAGTTCTTC
TRBD1	few	TRBV19	TRBJ2-7	CASSYTGTGYSYEQYF	TGTGCCAGTAGTTATACCGGGACAGGCTACTCCTACGAGCAGTACTTC
NA	NA	TRBV18	TRBJ1-4	CASSPEINEKLFF	TGTGCCAGCTCACCGGAGATTAATGAAAAACTGTTTTTT
TRBD2	NA	TRBV5-4	TRBJ2-3	CASYGGGSGTDTQYF	TGTGCCAGCTATGGTGGCGGGAGTGGGACAGATACGCAGTATTTT
NA	few	TRBV29-1	TRBJ2-5	CSVILLGAETQYF	TGCAGCGTCATACTCCTCGGCGCAGAGACCCAGTACTTC
NA	NA	TRBV7-9	TRBJ1-1	CASRPQTGVTEAFF	TGTGCCAGCAGACCTCAGACCGGGGTCACTGAAGCTTTCTTT
TRBD1	NA	TRBV4-2	TRBJ1-6	CASSQEAGGVGSPLHF	TGTGCCAGCAGCCAAGAGGCAGGGGGCGTAGGTTCACCCCTCCACTTT
TRBD2	few	TRBV14	TRBJ2-7	CASSRLAGVPEQYF	TGTGCCAGCAGCCGACTAGCGGGAGTCCCCGAGCAGTACTTC
NA	NA	TRBV7-6	TRBJ1-2	CASSLFLTGLLYGYTF	TGTGCCAGCAGCTTATTTCTGACGGGGCTCCTCTATGGCTACACCTTC
NA	large	TRBV9	TRBJ1-1	CASSDAGNTEAFF	TGTGCCAGCAGCGACGCGGGGAACACTGAAGCTTTCTTT
NA	few	TRBV6-1	TRBJ2-7	CASSEIGVGEQYF	TGTGCCAGCAGTGAAATAGGGGTTGGCGAGCAGTACTTC
TRBD2	few	TRBV29-1	TRBJ2-1	CSVVVTGTILYNEQFF	TGCAGCGTTGTAGTAACCGGGACTATTCTCTACAATGAGCAGTTCTTC
TRBD1	NA	TRBV5-5	TRBJ1-6	CASSEYRDRDSPLHF	TGTGCCAGCTCCGAGTACCGGGACAGGGACTCACCCCTCCACTTT
NA	NA	TRBV10-2	TRBJ1-5	CASKSLNQPQHF	TGCGCCAGCAAGTCTCTCAATCAGCCCCAGCATTTT
TRBD1	once	TRBV28	TRBJ2-7	CASSRAGQGSASSYEQYF	TGTGCCAGCAGCCGCGCAGGACAGGGGTCTGCCTCCTCCTACGAGCAGTACTTC
NA	few	TRBV18	TRBJ2-5	CASSPSQETQYF	TGTGCCAGCTCACCATCCCAAGAGACCCAGTACTTC
NA	few	TRBV14	TRBJ1-4	CASSPRGGAGEKLFF	TGTGCCAGCAGCCCCCGGGGGGGCGCGGGTGAAAAACTGTTTTTT
NA	large	TRBV10-2	TRBJ2-1	CASSEGLGTYNEQFF	TGCGCCAGCAGTGAGGGGCTGGGCACCTACAATGAGCAGTTCTTC
NA	few	TRBV6-5	TRBJ1-5	CASTPRGGQEPQHF	TGTGCCAGCACCCCAAGGGGGGGGCAAGAGCCCCAGCATTTT
TRBD1	few	TRBV4-2	TRBJ1-1	CASSSRTGLNTEAFF	TGTGCCAGCAGCTCAAGGACAGGACTGAACACTGAAGCTTTCTTT
TRBD2	NA	TRBV28	TRBJ2-7	CASSDRLAGGGEQYF	TGTGCCAGCAGCGACAGACTAGCGGGAGGAGGCGAGCAGTACTTC
NA	NA	TRBV11-2	TRBJ2-3	CASSSSPGLTDTQYF	TGTGCCAGCAGCTCAAGCCCGGGACTCACAGATACGCAGTATTTT
NA	large	TRBV11-2	TRBJ1-4	CASSLGGLGRTNEKLFF	TGTGCCAGCAGCTTAGGAGGTTTGGGGAGGACTAATGAAAAACTGTTTTTT
TRBD2	few	TRBV6-6	TRBJ2-3	CASSPTGLAPDTQYF	TGTGCCAGCAGTCCAACGGGACTAGCCCCAGATACGCAGTATTTT
TRBD2	few	TRBV30	TRBJ2-7	CARSSGGDYEQYF	TGTGCCCGATCTAGCGGGGGGGATTACGAGCAGTACTTC
TRBD2	few	TRBV2	TRBJ2-1	CASSLAGQQFF	TGTGCCAGCAGTTTAGCGGGCCAGCAGTTCTTC
NA	NA	TRBV6-1	TRBJ2-1	CASNFQIQGRFF	TGTGCCAGCAACTTTCAGATACAGGGAAGGTTCTTC
NA	few	TRBV6-1	TRBJ2-2	CASGNQVTGELFF	TGTGCCAGCGGAAATCAGGTCACCGGGGAGCTGTTTTTT
NA	NA	TRBV7-9	TRBJ1-5	CASSLGYQPQHF	TGTGCCAGCAGCTTGGGGTATCAGCCCCAGCATTTT
NA	few	TRBV6-5	TRBJ2-2	CASSYSNMPGGELFF	TGTGCCAGCAGTTACTCGAACATGCCTGGCGGGGAGCTGTTTTTT
NA	few	TRBV11-3	TRBJ2-7	CASSLTEYEQYF	TGTGCCAGCAGCTTAACCGAATACGAGCAGTACTTC
NA	few	TRBV6-1	TRBJ2-3	CASSPTSSDTQYF	TGTGCCAGCAGTCCGACTAGTTCAGATACGCAGTATTTT
NA	NA	TRBV6-1	TRBJ2-5	CASSAGGEGQETQYF	TGTGCCAGCAGTGCCGGGGGAGAGGGGCAAGAGACCCAGTACTTC
NA	few	TRBV30	TRBJ1-2	CAWSHEEVDGYTF	TGTGCCTGGAGTCATGAAGAGGTTGATGGCTACACCTTC
TRBD1	few	TRBV5-1	TRBJ2-5	CASSPRTGGQQTQYF	TGCGCCAGCAGCCCCCGGACAGGGGGCCAACAGACCCAGTACTTC
TRBD1	NA	TRBV6-1	TRBJ1-2	CASTSTGGYGYTF	TGTGCCAGCACATCGACAGGGGGCTATGGCTACACCTTC
NA	NA	TRBV13	TRBJ2-7	CASSFRQTYEQYF	TGTGCCAGCAGCTTTCGGCAGACCTACGAGCAGTACTTC
TRBD1	few	TRBV7-6	TRBJ2-7	CASSPAWDRSYEQYF	TGTGCCAGCAGCCCGGCCTGGGACAGATCCTACGAGCAGTACTTC
NA	few	TRBV6-5	TRBJ1-3	CASRLRGAQGNTIYF	TGTGCCAGCAGATTGAGGGGGGCTCAAGGAAACACCATATATTTT
NA	few	TRBV19	TRBJ1-2	CASRPPDGGVAGYTF	TGTGCCAGTAGGCCCCCGGACGGAGGGGTGGCTGGCTACACCTTC
NA	large	TRBV6-5	TRBJ2-7	CASSYSRGNEQYF	TGTGCCAGCAGTTACTCACGAGGAAACGAGCAGTACTTC
NA	once	TRBV6-1	TRBJ1-6	CASINRHSNSPLHF	TGTGCCAGCATAAATAGACACTCAAATTCACCCCTCCACTTT